This T cell receptor (beta chain) stems from a study of T cells after somatic rescue of genetic block. TCRdb's copy holds only in-frame clones and misses some; the assay was immunoSEQ multiplex PCR. The repertoire has tens of thousands of clones, around 90% of them found once; the top ten carry around 1.6%. The CDR3 has 13 residues. V was pared by 0 bases and J by 9 bases, with 9 bases between. Germline CDR1 reads MGHDK; CDR2 reads SYGVNS. The chain carries TRBV25-1 and TRBJ2-1; D possibly corresponds to TRBD2 (5 bases). Specimen: peripheral blood mononuclear cells (PBMCs). This TCR was sampled from a woman between 18 and 29 years old. This chain's CDR3 is CASSEYGGAEQFF. CDR3 coding DNA: TGTGCCAGCAGTGAATATGGAGGCGCTGAGCAGTTCTTC.